One sample yielded the 30 T cell receptor beta chains listed below, sequenced in a study of neurological immune-mediated disorders. TCRdb called the 5' RACE reads again in MiXCR, with one record for every CDR3 protein. This sample has about 14,000 distinct CDR3 sequences, with around 13% found just once. What was sequenced was CD8+ T cells from blood. These receptors all stem from a female donor with HTLV-1-associated myelopathy (HAM/TSP).

The CDR3 bases are TGTGCCAGCAGTGTGAGACTAGCGGGAATAACAGATACGCAGTATTTT. Its protein product is CASSVRLAGITDTQYF. The chain carries TRBV9 and TRBJ2-3; 11 bases are a match to TRBD2. The CDR3 totals 16 residues. Germline CDR1 is SGDLS and CDR2 is YYNGEE. With V trimmed by 5 bases and J by 3 bases, 8 bases remained unmatched. Full variable domain (remainder filled in from reference TRBV9 and TRBJ2-3): DSGVTQTPKHLITATGQRVTLRCSPRSGDLSVYWYQQSLDQGLQFLIQYYNGEERAKGNILERFSAQQFPDLHSELNLSSLELGDSALYFCASSVRLAGITDTQYFGPGTRLTVL.

This clonotype was counted at least ten times. V gene TRBV3-1 combines with J gene TRBJ2-1, with 10 nucleotides matching TRBD2. This CDR3 is 18 amino acids long. The V and J ends lost 1 base and 5 bases, in that order; junction bases with no gene match: 11. From germline, CDR1 is LGHDT and CDR2 YNNKEL (reference sequence). The CDR3: CASSQGPGTSATNNEQFF. The CDR3, as DNA: TGTGCCAGCAGCCAAGGACCTGGGACTAGCGCAACCAACAATGAGCAGTTCTTC.

This clonotype was counted many times. An end of the junction differs from the germline gene, which may be a read error. The rearrangement links TRBV20-1 to TRBJ2-7; TRBD1 aligns across 7 bases. Germline lookup yields CDR1 DFQATT and CDR2 SNEGSKA (reference sequence). The CDR3 has 13 amino acids. The CDR3 region is CSARDRAHYEQYF. The CDR3 DNA follows: TGCAGTGCAAGAGACAGGGCCCACTACGAGCAGTACTTC.

Ten or more counts support this clonotype. CDR3 region: CSVQQNTGELFF. The CDR3 coding sequence is TGCAGCGTTCAACAGAACACCGGGGAGCTGTTTTTT. The rearrangement links TRBV29-1 to TRBJ2-2, with unresolved D. Germline lookup yields CDR1 SQVTM and CDR2 ANQGSEA. There are 12 residues in the CDR3. The ends were cut back, 5 bases at V and 1 base at J, with 5 bases in the middle.

This clonotype has ten or more counts. V usage is TRBV7-9 and J usage is TRBJ2-5; weak D call: TRBD2 (5 bases). V was trimmed by 5 bases and J by 0 bases, leaving 13 bases between them. The CDR3 is 15 residues long. Germline CDR1 is SEHNR and CDR2 is FQNEAQ (reference sequence). Here the CDR3 DNA reads TGTGCCAGCAGCCTATCTTACGGGAACCAAGAGACCCAGTACTTC. This sequence encodes CASSLSYGNQETQYF. Complete variable domain (other parts from reference TRBV7-9 and TRBJ2-5): DTGVSQNPRHKITKRGQNVTFRCDPISEHNRLYWYRQTLGQGPEFLTYFQNEAQLEKSRLLSDRFSAERPKGSFSTLEIQRTEQGDSAMYLCASSLSYGNQETQYFGPGTRLLVL.

This clonotype has a count of ten or more. The chain links TRBV20-1 to TRBJ2-1, with 11 bases lining up with TRBD2. The CDR3 has 15 amino acids. Trimming cost V 4 bases and J 4 bases; bases outside gene matches: 6. Germline V lookup: CDR1 DFQATT, CDR2 SNEGSKA (reference sequence). CDR3 nucleotides: TGCAGTGCTACCGAAAGACTAGCGGGATACAATGAGCAGTTCTTC. This codes for CSATERLAGYNEQFF.

This clonotype was counted many times. The chain links TRBV5-1 to TRBJ2-7; 7 bases agree with TRBD2. V trimming: 3 bases; J trimming: 4 bases; junction bases outside the gene matches: 13. This CDR3 region has 16 residues. CDR1 and CDR2 (germline): SGHRS, YFSETQ. The DNA of the CDR3 is TGCGCCAGCAGCTCCCCTGGGTCGGGAGGTGTGTACGAGCAGTACTTC. Protein product: CASSSPGSGGVYEQYF.

This clonotype was recorded a few times. The CDR3: CASSQTYLVQPNTDTQYF. CDR3 coding DNA: TGCGCCAGCAGCCAAACATACCTCGTACAGCCTAACACAGATACGCAGTATTTT. The chain has TRBV4-1 and TRBJ2-3; no firm D call. V lost 2 bases and J 2 bases, leaving 20 bases between the germline ends. Germline loops: CDR1 MGHRA, CDR2 YSYEKL. The CDR3 is 18 residues long.

This clonotype was detected only once. The chain has TRBV9 and TRBJ2-7, with D hard to call. This CDR3 is built from 12 residues. Germline V lookup: CDR1 SGDLS, CDR2 YYNGEE. Trimming cost V 7 bases and J 1 base, with 9 bases left between them. In DNA, the CDR3 is TGTGCCAGCGGAGAGGTGTCCTACGAGCAGTACTTC. It encodes CASGEVSYEQYF.

The sample holds many counts of this clonotype. The CDR3 nucleotides read TGCAGCGTTATCCTACAGGGGGCAAGCGAGCAGTACTTC. Translated: CSVILQGASEQYF. The rearrangement uses TRBV29-1 and TRBJ2-7, with TRBD1 matching over 9 bases. CDR1 and CDR2 (germline): SQVTM, ANQGSEA. With 5 bases clipped from V and 6 bases from J, the junction kept 8 bases outside the gene matches. CDR3 size: 13 residues.

This clonotype showed up many times. The chain uses TRBV9 and TRBJ2-3; D tentatively reads TRBD1 or TRBD2 (5 bases each). V was clipped by 0 bases and J by 2 bases, with 7 bases between them. The CDR3 totals 14 residues. CDR1 SGDLS and CDR2 YYNGEE come from the germline V gene. The DNA for the CDR3 is TGTGCCAGCAGCGTAGCGGGGACCACAGATACGCAGTATTTT. It encodes CASSVAGTTDTQYF.

This clonotype was counted ten times or more. CDR3 DNA sequence: TGTGCCAGCAGCGACAGTCCCGTCACTGAAGCTTTCTTT. Its translation is CASSDSPVTEAFF. The V gene is TRBV7-9, the J gene TRBJ1-1; maybe TRBD1 (5 bases). This CDR3 contains 13 residues. V was clipped by 5 bases and J by 4 bases, with 11 bases between them. Germline V CDR1 and CDR2: SEHNR, FQNEAQ (reference sequence).

This clonotype occurred many times. The chain employs TRBV7-2 and TRBJ2-7; D possibly corresponds to TRBD1 (6 bases). This CDR3 region has 14 residues. Germline V gene lookup returns CDR1 SGHTA and CDR2 FQGNSA. V dropped 2 bases and J dropped 1 base, with 9 bases sitting between them. The CDR3 region is CASSLWGPSYEQYF. Here the CDR3 DNA reads TGTGCCAGCAGCTTATGGGGGCCATCCTACGAGCAGTACTTC.

This clonotype was detected ten times or more. The chain carries TRBV9 and TRBJ2-7; the D gene is possibly TRBD1 (6 bases). This CDR3 is 14 amino acids long. Germline lookup yields CDR1 SGDLS and CDR2 YYNGEE. Trimming removed 1 base from V and 2 bases from J, with 10 bases in between. The CDR3 nucleotides are TGTGCCAGCAGCGTAAGTGCAGGGGCCTACGAGCAGTACTTC. This encodes CASSVSAGAYEQYF.

This clonotype has ten or more counts. CDR3 nucleotides: TGTGCCAGCAGCTCCCGCGGCGGGAGAAGCTCCTACGAGCAGTACTTC. Translating it yields CASSSRGGRSSYEQYF. This chain joins TRBV7-9 and TRBJ2-7; 7 positions match TRBD2. Trimming cost V 4 bases and J 0 bases; bases outside gene matches: 9. This CDR3 region has 16 residues. Per germline, CDR1 SEHNR and CDR2 FQNEAQ (reference sequence).

In this sample, this clonotype turned up many times. The rearrangement joins TRBV7-8 to TRBJ2-7; tentatively, D is TRBD1 (6 bases). The CDR3 is made up of 13 amino acids. Germline V gives CDR1 SGHVS, CDR2 FQNEAQ. V lost 6 bases and J lost 1, with 10 bases in between. Here the CDR3 DNA reads TGTGCCAGCAGGCACACAGGGTCCTACGAGCAGTACTTC. Its protein is CASRHTGSYEQYF.

This clonotype was counted ten times or more. This rearrangement joins TRBV27 to TRBJ2-3, with D possibly being TRBD2 (7 bases). Germline CDR1 is MNHEY and CDR2 is SMNVEV (reference sequence). Trimming stripped 10 bases from V and 4 bases from J, with 21 bases between. The CDR3 is 15 amino acids. The CDR3 coding sequence is TGTGCCACCTCCGGAAGGGGGGGGATCCCAGATACGCAGTATTTT. It is translated as CATSGRGGIPDTQYF.

This clonotype was observed at least ten times. The chain uses TRBV29-1 and TRBJ2-3; 9 bases fit TRBD1. The length of the CDR3 is 14 residues. From germline, CDR1 is SQVTM and CDR2 ANQGSEA. V trimming: 7 bases; J trimming: 3 bases; junction bases outside the gene matches: 8. CDR3 sequence (DNA): TGCAGCGGAGATACAGGGGGCCGGACAGATACGCAGTATTTT. This translates into CSGDTGGRTDTQYF.

This clonotype came up many times. J is TRBJ2-7 and V is TRBV7-2, with TRBD2 matching over 9 bases. J gave up 5 bases and V 7 bases, and 12 bases lay outside the gene matches. The CDR3 length is 15 residues. CDR1 and CDR2 (germline): SGHTA, FQGNSA. CDR3 sequence reads: CASNLVAGDVHEQYF. The CDR3 DNA sequence: TGTGCCAGCAACTTGGTAGCGGGGGATGTCCACGAGCAGTACTTC.

This clonotype was observed many times. The genes are TRBV7-6 and TRBJ2-2; tentatively, D is TRBD2 (5 bases). The CDR3 length is 17 residues. Germline CDR1 and CDR2: SGHVS and FNYEAQ. Between the trimmed V and J ends, which lost 0 bases and 4 bases, there was a span of 15 bases. The CDR3 is CASSLAQGRRVTGELFF. Here the CDR3 DNA reads TGTGCCAGCAGCTTAGCGCAAGGGAGAAGGGTCACCGGGGAGCTGTTTTTT.

This clonotype was picked up many times. J is TRBJ1-2 and V is TRBV27; D gene uncertain. The CDR3 totals 16 residues. The V gene lost 4 bases and the J gene lost 4 bases, with 19 bases spanning the gap. Per germline, CDR1 MNHEY and CDR2 SMNVEV (reference sequence). In nucleotides, the CDR3 is TGTGCCAGCAGTTCCTCCCAAGGGCCGGCAGGCTATGGCTACACCTTC. This codes for CASSSSQGPAGYGYTF.

This clonotype was seen ten or more times. The V and J genes are TRBV27 and TRBJ2-1; the D is unclear. This CDR3 has 11 amino acids. Germline-derived CDR1 and CDR2 are MNHEY and SMNVEV (reference sequence). Trimming shortened V by 6 bases and J by 4 bases, and 4 bases separated the two germline ends. Written as DNA, the CDR3 is TGTGCCAGCAGCGGGTACAATGAGCAGTTCTTC. Amino acids: CASSGYNEQFF.

This clonotype is classed as medium-sized. The rearrangement links TRBV5-1 to TRBJ2-7; D remains ambiguous. V shed 1 base and J shed 8 bases, with 13 bases lying between them. The CDR3 has 13 residues. Germline CDR1 reads SGHRS; CDR2 reads YFSETQ. CDR3 nucleotides: TGCGCCAGCAGCTTGAGCATCCAGAGTAAGCAGTACTTC. This sequence encodes CASSLSIQSKQYF.

This clonotype came up many times. The chain couples TRBV15 to TRBJ2-2; TRBD2 aligns across 9 bases. CDR1 LNHNV and CDR2 YYDKDF come from the germline V gene (reference sequence). J gave up 6 bases and V 4 bases, and 15 bases lay outside the gene matches. This CDR3 is 18 amino acids long. In DNA form, the CDR3 reads TGTGCCACCAGCATCCCCCTAGGGGCGGGAGGGCCCGCCGGGGAGCTGTTTTTT. Amino acids: CATSIPLGAGGPAGELFF.

This clonotype was detected ten times or more. The CDR3 loop is CSAKSTGELFF. In DNA form, the CDR3 reads TGCAGTGCTAAATCCACCGGGGAGCTGTTTTTT. The chain has TRBV20-1 and TRBJ2-2; D uncertain. Trimming removed 4 bases from V and 4 bases from J, with 4 bases in between. Germline CDR1 DFQATT, CDR2 SNEGSKA (reference sequence). The CDR3 is 11 residues long.

This clonotype was found many times. The chain employs TRBV20-1 and TRBJ1-1; 7 nucleotides line up with TRBD1. The junction had 11 bases not matched to a gene; V was cut back by 0 bases and J by 1 base. Germline CDR1 DFQATT, CDR2 SNEGSKA (reference sequence). The CDR3 is made up of 17 amino acids. The chain's CDR3 is CSARDRAGGIRNTEAFF. CDR3 DNA sequence: TGCAGTGCTAGAGATCGGGCAGGGGGTATAAGGAACACTGAAGCTTTCTTT.

The J gene is TRBJ2-1, the V gene TRBV29-1; 7 bases agree with TRBD1. CDR3 size: 14 residues. Germline values: CDR1 SQVTM, CDR2 ANQGSEA. The J segment lost 5 bases and the V segment lost 1 base, leaving 5 bases of the junction unmatched. CDR3 DNA sequence: TGCAGCGTTGAAGTCCGGGACAGTGACAATGAGCAGTTCTTC. Translating it yields CSVEVRDSDNEQFF.

This clonotype was detected many times. The V call is TRBV6-5, the J call TRBJ2-1; either TRBD1 or TRBD2 may supply D (6 bases each). V lost 3 bases and J 8 bases, leaving 14 bases between the germline ends. Germline V gene data show CDR1 as MNHEY and CDR2 as SVGAGI. This CDR3 spans 14 amino acids. In DNA, the CDR3 is TGTGCCAGCAGTTATGGGGGGCAAGCGTATGAGCAGTTCTTC. Translation: CASSYGGQAYEQFF.

This clonotype was counted many times. J is TRBJ2-6 and V is TRBV9, with 10 bases matching TRBD1. Looked up from germline, CDR1 is SGDLS and CDR2 is YYNGEE. CDR3 length: 17 residues. V dropped 4 bases and J dropped 3; count of bases not matched to a gene: 7. The CDR3 region is CASSFRQGAVGANVLTF. The CDR3 coding sequence is TGTGCCAGCAGCTTCCGACAGGGGGCTGTTGGGGCCAACGTCCTGACTTTC. Full variable domain (remainder filled in from reference TRBV9 and TRBJ2-6): DSGVTQTPKHLITATGQRVTLRCSPRSGDLSVYWYQQSLDQGLQFLIQYYNGEERAKGNILERFSAQQFPDLHSELNLSSLELGDSALYFCASSFRQGAVGANVLTFGAGSRLTVL.

This clonotype was observed a handful of times. The chain uses TRBV12-5 and TRBJ2-2; D ambiguous. V lost 7 bases and J 1 base, leaving 13 bases between the germline ends. Germline V gene lookup returns CDR1 LGHNT and CDR2 FRNRAP. The CDR3 sequence is 15 residues long. This CDR3 is CASVSPRQNTGELFF. As DNA, the CDR3 is TGTGCTAGTGTCTCCCCCAGACAGAACACCGGGGAGCTGTTTTTT.